This T cell receptor beta chain was recovered during a study of cytomegalovirus exposure and HLA in healthy donors. The CDR3 is 11 residues long. CDR1 is MNHEY and CDR2 is SMNVEV in the germline V gene (reference sequence). Trimming stripped 3 bases from V and 3 bases from J, with 3 bases between. The PCR had 60 Vbeta and 13 Jbeta primers. This table comes from immunoSEQ multiplex PCR, and its TCRdb copy is limited to in-frame clones, with some not included. The sample totals roughly 120,000 clones. This receptor was identified in a middle-aged man in good health and CMV-seronegative. This chain links TRBV27 with TRBJ2-7; D is ambiguous. Sequencing was carried out using PBMCs. The CDR3 DNA reads as TGTGCCAGCAGTTTCGGCTACGAGCAGTACTTC. Amino acid sequence: CASSFGYEQYF.